This T cell receptor (beta chain) was identified during a study of blood T cell repertoires in COVID-19. Profiled with immunoSEQ multiplex PCR; TCRdb holds only in-frame clones, not every one. The data show 150,000 to 200,000 clones, 80% to 90% seen once. The germline CDR1 and CDR2 sequences are MDHEN and SYDVKM. The CDR3 is made up of 15 amino acids. J gave up 0 bases and V 8 bases, and 5 bases lay outside the gene matches. Sequencing input: PBMCs or T cells enriched from blood (not recorded which). This chain links TRBV28 with TRBJ1-5; TRBD1 aligns across 9 bases. The TCR sequence derives from a woman in her fifties or sixties in a cohort exposed to, infected with or recovered from COVID-19 (not recorded which). The CDR3 region is CASARQGVSNQPQHF. CDR3 nucleotide sequence: TGTGCCAGCGCCCGACAGGGGGTTAGCAATCAGCCCCAGCATTTT.